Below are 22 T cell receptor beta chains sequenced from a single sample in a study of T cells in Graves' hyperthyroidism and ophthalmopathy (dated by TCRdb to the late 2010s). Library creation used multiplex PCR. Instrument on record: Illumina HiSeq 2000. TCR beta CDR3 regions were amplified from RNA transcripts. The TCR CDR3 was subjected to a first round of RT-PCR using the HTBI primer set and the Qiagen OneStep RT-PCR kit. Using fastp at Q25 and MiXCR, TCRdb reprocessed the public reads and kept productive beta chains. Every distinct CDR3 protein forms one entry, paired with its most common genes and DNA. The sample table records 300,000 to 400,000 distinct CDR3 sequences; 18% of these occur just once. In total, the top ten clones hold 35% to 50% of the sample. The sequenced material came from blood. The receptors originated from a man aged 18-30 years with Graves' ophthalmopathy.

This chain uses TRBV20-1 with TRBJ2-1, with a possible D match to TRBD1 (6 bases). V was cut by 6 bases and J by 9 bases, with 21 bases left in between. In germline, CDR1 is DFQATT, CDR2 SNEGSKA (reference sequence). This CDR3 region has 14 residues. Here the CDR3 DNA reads TGCAGTGCCGCTCCCACAGGGCCCTACGGTGAGCAGTTCTTC. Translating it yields CSAAPTGPYGEQFF.

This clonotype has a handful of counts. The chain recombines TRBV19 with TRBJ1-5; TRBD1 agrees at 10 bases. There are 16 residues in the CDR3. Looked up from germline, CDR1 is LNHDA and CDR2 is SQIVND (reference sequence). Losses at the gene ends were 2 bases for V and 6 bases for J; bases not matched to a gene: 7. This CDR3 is CASSIMADRGSQPQHF. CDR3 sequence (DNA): TGTGCCAGTAGTATAATGGCGGACAGGGGGAGTCAGCCCCAGCATTTT. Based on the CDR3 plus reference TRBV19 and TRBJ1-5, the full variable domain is DGGITQSPKYLFRKEGQNVTLSCEQNLNHDAMYWYRQDPGQGLRLIYYSQIVNDFQKGDIAEGYSVSREKKESFPLTVTSAQKNPTAFYLCASSIMADRGSQPQHFGDGTRLSIL.

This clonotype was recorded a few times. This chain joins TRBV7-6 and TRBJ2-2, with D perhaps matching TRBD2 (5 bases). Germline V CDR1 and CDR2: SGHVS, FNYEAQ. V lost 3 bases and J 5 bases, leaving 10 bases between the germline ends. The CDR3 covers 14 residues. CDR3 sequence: CASSLPGRTGELFF. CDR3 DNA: TGTGCCAGCAGCTTGCCGGGAAGAACCGGGGAGCTGTTTTTT.

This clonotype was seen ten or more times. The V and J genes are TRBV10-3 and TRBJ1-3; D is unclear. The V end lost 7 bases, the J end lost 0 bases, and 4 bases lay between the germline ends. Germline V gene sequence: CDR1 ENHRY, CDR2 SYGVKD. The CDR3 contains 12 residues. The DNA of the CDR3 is TGTGCCATCAACGACTCTGGAAACACCATATATTTT. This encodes CAINDSGNTIYF.

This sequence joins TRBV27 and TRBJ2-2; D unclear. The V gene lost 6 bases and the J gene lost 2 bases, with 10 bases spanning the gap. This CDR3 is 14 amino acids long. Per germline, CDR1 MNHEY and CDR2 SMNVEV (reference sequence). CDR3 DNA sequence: TGTGCCAGCAGCCTCCACTCCAACACCGGGGAGCTGTTTTTT. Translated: CASSLHSNTGELFF.

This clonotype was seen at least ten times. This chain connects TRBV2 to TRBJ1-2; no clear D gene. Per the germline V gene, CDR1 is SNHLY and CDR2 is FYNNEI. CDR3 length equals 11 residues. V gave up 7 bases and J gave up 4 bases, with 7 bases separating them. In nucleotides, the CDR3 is TGTGCCAGCACCGGCGGCTATGGCTACACCTTC. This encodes CASTGGYGYTF.

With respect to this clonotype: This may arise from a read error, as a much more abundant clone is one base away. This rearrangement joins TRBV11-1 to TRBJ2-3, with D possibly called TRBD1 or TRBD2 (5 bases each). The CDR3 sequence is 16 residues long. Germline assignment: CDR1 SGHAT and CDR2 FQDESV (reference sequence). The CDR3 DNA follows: TGTGCCAGCAGCTTAGTTGGGGGTATGAGCACAGGTACGCAGTATTTT. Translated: CASSLVGGMSTGTQYF.

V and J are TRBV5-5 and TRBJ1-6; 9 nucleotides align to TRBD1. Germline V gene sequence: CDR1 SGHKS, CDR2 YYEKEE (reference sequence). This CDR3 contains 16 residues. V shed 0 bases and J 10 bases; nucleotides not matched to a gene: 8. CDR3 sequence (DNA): TGTGCCAGCAGCTTGGTCCCGGTGACAGGGGGGTCACCCCTCCACTTT. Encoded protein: CASSLVPVTGGSPLHF.

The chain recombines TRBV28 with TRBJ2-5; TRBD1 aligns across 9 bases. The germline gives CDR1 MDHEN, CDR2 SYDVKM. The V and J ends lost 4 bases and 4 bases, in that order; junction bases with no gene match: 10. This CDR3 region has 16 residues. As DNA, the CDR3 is TGTGCCAGCAGTTCCCCCGGGACAGGGAGGACAGAGACCCAGTACTTC. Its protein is CASSSPGTGRTETQYF.

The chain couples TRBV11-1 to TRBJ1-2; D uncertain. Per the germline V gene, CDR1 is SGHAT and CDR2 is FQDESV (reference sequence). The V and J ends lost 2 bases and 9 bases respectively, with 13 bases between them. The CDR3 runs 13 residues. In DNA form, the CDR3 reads TGTGCCAGCAGCTTACAGGCGCTGTATAGCTACACCTTC. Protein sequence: CASSLQALYSYTF.

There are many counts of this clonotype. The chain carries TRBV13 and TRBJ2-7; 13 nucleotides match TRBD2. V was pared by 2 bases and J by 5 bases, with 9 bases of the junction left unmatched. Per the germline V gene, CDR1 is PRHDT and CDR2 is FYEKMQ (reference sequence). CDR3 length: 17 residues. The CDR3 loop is CASSLCQGLAGCDEQYF. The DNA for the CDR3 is TGTGCCAGCAGCTTATGCCAGGGACTAGCGGGGTGCGACGAGCAGTACTTC.

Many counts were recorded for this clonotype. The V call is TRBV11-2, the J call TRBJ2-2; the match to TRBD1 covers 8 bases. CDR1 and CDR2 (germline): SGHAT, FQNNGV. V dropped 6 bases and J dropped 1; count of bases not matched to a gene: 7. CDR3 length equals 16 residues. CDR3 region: CASSSDRVGNTGELFF. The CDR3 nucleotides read TGTGCCAGCAGTTCGGACAGGGTAGGGAACACCGGGGAGCTGTTTTTT.

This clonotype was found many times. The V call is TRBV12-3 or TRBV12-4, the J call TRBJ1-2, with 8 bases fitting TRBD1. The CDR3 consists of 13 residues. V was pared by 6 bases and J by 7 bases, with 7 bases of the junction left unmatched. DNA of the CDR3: TGTGCCAGCAGCTCGGACAGGGTCGGTGGCTACACCTTC. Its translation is CASSSDRVGGYTF.

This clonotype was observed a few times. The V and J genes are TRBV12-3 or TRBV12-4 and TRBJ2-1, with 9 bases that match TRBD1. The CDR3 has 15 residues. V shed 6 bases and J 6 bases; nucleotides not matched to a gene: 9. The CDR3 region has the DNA TGTGCCAGCAGCAGAGGGACAGGGAATCGCAATGAGCAGTTCTTC. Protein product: CASSRGTGNRNEQFF.

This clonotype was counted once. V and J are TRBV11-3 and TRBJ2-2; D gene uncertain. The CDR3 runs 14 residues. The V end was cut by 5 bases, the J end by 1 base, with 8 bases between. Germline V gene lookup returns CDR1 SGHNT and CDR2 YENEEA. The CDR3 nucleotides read TGTGCCAGCAGCCCGAGCGAGAACACCGGGGAGCTGTTTTTT. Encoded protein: CASSPSENTGELFF.

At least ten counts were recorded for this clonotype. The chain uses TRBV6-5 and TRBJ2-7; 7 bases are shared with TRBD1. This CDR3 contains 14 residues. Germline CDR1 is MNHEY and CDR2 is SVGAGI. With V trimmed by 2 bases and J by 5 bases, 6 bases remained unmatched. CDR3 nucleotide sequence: TGTGCCAGCAGTTACGAGAGACAGGGACACGAGCAGTACTTC. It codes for CASSYERQGHEQYF.

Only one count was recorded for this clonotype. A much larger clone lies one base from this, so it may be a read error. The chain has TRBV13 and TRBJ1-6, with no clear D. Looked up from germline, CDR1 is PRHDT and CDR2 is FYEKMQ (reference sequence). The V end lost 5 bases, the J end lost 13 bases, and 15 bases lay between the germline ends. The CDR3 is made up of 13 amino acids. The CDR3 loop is CASSPRAPTPLHF. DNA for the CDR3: TGTGCCAGCAGCCCCCGGGCCCCGACCCCCCTCCACTTT.

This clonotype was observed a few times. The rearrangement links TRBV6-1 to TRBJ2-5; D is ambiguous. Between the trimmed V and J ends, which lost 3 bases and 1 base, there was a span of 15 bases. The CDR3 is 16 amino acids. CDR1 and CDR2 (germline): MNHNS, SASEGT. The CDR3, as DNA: TGTGCCAGCAGTGAGATCTCAGCGATACTCCAAGAGACCCAGTACTTC. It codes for CASSEISAILQETQYF.

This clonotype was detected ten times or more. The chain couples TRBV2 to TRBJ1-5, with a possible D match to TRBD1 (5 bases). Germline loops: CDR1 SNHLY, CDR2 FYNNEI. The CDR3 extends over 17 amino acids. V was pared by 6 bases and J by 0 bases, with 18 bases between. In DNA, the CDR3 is TGTGCCAGCAGCCACGAGGACCTTGGACATAGCAATCAGCCCCAGCATTTT. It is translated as CASSHEDLGHSNQPQHF. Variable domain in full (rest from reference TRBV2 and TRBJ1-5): EPEVTQTPSHQVTQMGQEVILRCVPISNHLYFYWYRQILGQKVEFLVSFYNNEISEKSEIFDDQFSVERPDGSNFTLKIRSTKLEDSAMYFCASSHEDLGHSNQPQHFGDGTRLSIL.

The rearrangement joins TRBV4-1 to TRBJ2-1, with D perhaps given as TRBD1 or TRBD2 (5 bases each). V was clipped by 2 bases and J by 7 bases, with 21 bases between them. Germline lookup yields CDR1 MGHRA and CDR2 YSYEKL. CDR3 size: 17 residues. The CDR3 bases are TGCGCCAGCAGCCAACAACGGGCCCCGGGACCCCTTAATGAGCAGTTCTTC. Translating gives CASSQQRAPGPLNEQFF.

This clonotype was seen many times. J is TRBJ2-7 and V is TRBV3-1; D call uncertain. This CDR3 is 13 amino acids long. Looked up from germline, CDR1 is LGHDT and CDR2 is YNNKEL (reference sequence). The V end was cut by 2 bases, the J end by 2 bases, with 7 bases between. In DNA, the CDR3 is TGTGCCAGCAGCCAACTGGGTGCCTACGAGCAGTACTTC. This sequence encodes CASSQLGAYEQYF.

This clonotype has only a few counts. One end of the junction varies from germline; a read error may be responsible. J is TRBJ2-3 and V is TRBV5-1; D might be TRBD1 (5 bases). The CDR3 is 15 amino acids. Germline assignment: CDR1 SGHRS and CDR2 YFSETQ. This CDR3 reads CAGSFQQVGTDTQYF. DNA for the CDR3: TGCGCCGGCAGCTTTCAACAGGTTGGCACAGATACGCAGTATTTT.